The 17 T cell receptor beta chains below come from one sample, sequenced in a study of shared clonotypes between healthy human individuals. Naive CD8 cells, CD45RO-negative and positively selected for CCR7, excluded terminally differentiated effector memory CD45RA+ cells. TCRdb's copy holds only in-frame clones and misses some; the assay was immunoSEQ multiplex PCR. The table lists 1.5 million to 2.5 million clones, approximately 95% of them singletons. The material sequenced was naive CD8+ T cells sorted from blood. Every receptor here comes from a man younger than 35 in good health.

The CDR3 coding sequence is TGTGCCAGCAGTACCAGAATCGGACAGGGCAACAAAGCAGATACGCAGTATTTT. Protein sequence: CASSTRIGQGNKADTQYF. The V call is TRBV28, the J call TRBJ2-3; 8 nucleotides align to TRBD1. The germline gives CDR1 MDHEN, CDR2 SYDVKM. The V gene end was trimmed by 5 bases and the J gene end by 4 bases; junction bases not matched to a gene: 17. The CDR3 contains 18 residues.

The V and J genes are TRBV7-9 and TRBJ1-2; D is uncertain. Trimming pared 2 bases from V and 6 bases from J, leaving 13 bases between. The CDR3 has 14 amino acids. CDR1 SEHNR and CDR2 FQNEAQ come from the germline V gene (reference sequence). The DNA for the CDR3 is TGTGCCAGCAGCTTAATTTCCCAGGCGCATGGCTACACCTTC. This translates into CASSLISQAHGYTF.

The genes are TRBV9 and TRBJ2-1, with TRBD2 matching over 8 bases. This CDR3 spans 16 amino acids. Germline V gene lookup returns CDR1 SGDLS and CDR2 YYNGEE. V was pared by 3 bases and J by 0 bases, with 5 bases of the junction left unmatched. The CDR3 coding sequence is TGTGCCAGCAGCGGCCTAAGCGGGGGCTCCTACAATGAGCAGTTCTTC. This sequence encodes CASSGLSGGSYNEQFF.

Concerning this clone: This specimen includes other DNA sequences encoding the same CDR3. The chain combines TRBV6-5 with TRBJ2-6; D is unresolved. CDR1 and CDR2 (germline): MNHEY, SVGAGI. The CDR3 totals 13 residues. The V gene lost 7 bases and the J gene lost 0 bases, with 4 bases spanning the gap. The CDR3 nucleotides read TGTGCCAGCACTGACTCTGGGGCCAACGTCCTGACTTTC. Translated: CASTDSGANVLTF.

In DNA, the CDR3 is TGTGCCAGCAGCTGGGACTCTTCCCCTTACGAGCAGTACTTC. This translates into CASSWDSSPYEQYF. This sequence joins TRBV7-2 and TRBJ2-7; possible D gene TRBD2, 6 bases. Per germline, CDR1 SGHTA and CDR2 FQGNSA. CDR3 length equals 14 residues. V lost 4 bases to trimming and J lost 4 bases, with 14 bases between them.

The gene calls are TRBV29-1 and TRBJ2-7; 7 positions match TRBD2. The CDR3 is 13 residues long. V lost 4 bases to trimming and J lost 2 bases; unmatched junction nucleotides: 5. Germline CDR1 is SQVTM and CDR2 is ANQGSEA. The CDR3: CSVGGGLAYEQYF. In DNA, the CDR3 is TGCAGCGTTGGAGGTGGACTAGCCTACGAGCAGTACTTC.

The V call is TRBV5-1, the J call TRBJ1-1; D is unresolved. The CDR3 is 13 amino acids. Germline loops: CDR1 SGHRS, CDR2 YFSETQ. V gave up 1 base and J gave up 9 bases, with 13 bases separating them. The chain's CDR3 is CASSLFSNSKAFF. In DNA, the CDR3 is TGCGCCAGCAGCTTGTTCTCCAACAGCAAAGCTTTCTTT.

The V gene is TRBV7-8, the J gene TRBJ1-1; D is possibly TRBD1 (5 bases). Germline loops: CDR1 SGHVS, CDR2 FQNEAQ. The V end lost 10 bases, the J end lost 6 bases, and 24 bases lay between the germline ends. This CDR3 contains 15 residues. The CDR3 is CATKAGGYIGPEAFF. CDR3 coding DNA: TGTGCCACCAAGGCGGGGGGGTACATTGGACCTGAAGCTTTCTTT.

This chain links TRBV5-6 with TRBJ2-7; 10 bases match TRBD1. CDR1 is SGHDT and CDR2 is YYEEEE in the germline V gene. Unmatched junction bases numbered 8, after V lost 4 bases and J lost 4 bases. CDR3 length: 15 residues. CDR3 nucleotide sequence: TGTGCCAGCAGCCCGGAGGGACAGGGGTGGTACGAGCAGTACTTC. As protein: CASSPEGQGWYEQYF.

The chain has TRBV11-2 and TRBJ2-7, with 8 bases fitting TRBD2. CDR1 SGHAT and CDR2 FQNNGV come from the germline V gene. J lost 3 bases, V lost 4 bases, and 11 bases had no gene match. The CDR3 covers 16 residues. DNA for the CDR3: TGTGCCAGCAGCTCGATCGATAGCGGGGAAGGCTACGAGCAGTACTTC. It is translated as CASSSIDSGEGYEQYF.

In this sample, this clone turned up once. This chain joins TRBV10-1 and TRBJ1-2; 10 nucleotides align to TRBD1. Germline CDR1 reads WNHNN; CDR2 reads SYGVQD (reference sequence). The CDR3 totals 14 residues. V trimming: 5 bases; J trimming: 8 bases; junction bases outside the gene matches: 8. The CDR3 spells CASSPGTGDEGYTF. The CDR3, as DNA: TGCGCCAGCAGTCCCGGGACAGGGGATGAAGGCTACACCTTC.

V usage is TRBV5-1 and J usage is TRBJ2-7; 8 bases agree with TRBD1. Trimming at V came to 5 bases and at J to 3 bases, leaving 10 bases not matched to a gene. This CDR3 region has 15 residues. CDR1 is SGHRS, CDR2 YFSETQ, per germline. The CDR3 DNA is TGCGCCAGCAGACTGACCCAGGGGGCTTACTACGAGCAGTACTTC. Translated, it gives CASRLTQGAYYEQYF.

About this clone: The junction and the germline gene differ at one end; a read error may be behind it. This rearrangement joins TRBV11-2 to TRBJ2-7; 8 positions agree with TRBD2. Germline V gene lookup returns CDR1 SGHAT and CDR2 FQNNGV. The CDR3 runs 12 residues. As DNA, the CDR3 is TGTGCCAGCAGCCCGGGAGGGGCGGGGATTAATTTC. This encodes CASSPGGAGINF.

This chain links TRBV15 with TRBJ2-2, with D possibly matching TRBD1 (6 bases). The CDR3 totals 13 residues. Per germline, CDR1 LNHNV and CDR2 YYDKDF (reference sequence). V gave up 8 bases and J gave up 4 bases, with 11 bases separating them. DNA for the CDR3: TGTGCCACCCTACAGGGCGGCACCGGGGAGCTGTTTTTT. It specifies CATLQGGTGELFF.

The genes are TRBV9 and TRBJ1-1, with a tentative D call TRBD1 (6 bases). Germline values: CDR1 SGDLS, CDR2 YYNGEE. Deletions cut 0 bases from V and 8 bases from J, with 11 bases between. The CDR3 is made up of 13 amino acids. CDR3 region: CASSVVQGGEAFF. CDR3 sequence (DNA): TGTGCCAGCAGCGTAGTACAAGGGGGAGAAGCTTTCTTT.

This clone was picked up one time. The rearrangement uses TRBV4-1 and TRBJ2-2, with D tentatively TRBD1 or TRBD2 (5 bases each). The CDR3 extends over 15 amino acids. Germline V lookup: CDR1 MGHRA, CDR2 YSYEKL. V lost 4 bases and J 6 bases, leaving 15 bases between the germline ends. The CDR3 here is CASSPGGAAAGELFF. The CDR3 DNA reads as TGCGCCAGCAGCCCTGGGGGAGCAGCCGCCGGGGAGCTGTTTTTT.

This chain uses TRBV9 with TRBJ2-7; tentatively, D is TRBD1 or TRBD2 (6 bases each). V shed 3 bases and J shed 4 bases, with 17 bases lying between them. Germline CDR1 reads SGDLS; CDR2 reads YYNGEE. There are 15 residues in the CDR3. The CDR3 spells CASSAEGGPQYEQYF. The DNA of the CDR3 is TGTGCCAGCAGCGCCGAGGGGGGCCCGCAATACGAGCAGTACTTC.